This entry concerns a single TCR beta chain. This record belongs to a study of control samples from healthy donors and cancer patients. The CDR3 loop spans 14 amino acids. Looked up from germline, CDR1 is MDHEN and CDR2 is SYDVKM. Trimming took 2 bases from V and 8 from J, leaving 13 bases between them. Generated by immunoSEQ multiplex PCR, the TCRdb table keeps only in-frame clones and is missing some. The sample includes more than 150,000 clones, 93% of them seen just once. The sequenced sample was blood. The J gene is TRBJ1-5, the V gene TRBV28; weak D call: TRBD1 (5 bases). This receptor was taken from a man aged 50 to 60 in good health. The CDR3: CASSLGSGREPQHF. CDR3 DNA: TGTGCCAGCAGTTTAGGGTCAGGGAGGGAGCCCCAGCATTTT.